A selection of T cell receptor beta chains follows, all from one sample in a study of cytomegalovirus exposure and HLA in healthy donors. Libraries were prepared by immunoSEQ multiplex PCR; TCRdb keeps only in-frame clonotypes and omits some of them. The sample has some 150,000 clones, 80% to 90% seen once. Input material: PBMCs. These receptors originate from a man younger than 35 in good health and CMV-seropositive. CDR3s include the opening cysteine and the closing phenylalanine or tryptophan. Each record gives: D gene, V gene, J gene, clone size, CDR3 protein, CDR3 DNA. D genes are given only for firm matches. Rows may omit the clone size; those that give it use once, few, many or a size class.

TRBD1	TRBV6-5	TRBJ1-5	once	CASSYSGQEGQPQHF	TGTGCCAGCAGTTACTCGGGACAGGAAGGTCAGCCCCAGCATTTT
.	TRBV11-2	TRBJ2-1	.	CASSLGGPYNEQFF	TGTGCCAGCAGCTTAGGTGGCCCCTACAATGAGCAGTTCTTC
.	TRBV2	TRBJ1-2	once	CASSEGGNYGYTF	TGTGCCAGCAGTGAAGGAGGGAACTATGGCTACACCTTC
TRBD1	TRBV5-1	TRBJ2-3	.	CASSSEQGDNDAQYF	TGCGCCAGCAGCAGCGAACAGGGGGACAACGACGCGCAGTATTTT
TRBD1	TRBV6-4	TRBJ1-2	.	CASSDGTDYGGYTF	TGTGCCAGCAGTGACGGGACAGACTACGGCGGCTACACCTTC
.	TRBV2	TRBJ1-2	.	CATPGGGYTF	TGTGCCACCCCCGGGGGGGGCTACACCTTC
.	TRBV30	TRBJ2-7	.	CAWSPGTGSRQYF	TGTGCCTGGAGTCCCGGGACTGGTTCTCGGCAGTACTTC
TRBD2	TRBV7-3	TRBJ2-1	.	CASSWTSGGNEQFF	TGTGCCAGCAGCTGGACTAGCGGGGGCAATGAGCAGTTCTTC
TRBD1	TRBV5-1	TRBJ1-5	.	CASSPGTGSDQPQHF	TGCGCCAGCAGCCCGGGGACAGGGTCTGATCAGCCCCAGCATTTT
.	TRBV28	TRBJ2-5	.	CAVGRGQETQYF	TGTGCTGTCGGTAGGGGCCAGGAGACCCAGTACTTC
TRBD2	TRBV10-3	TRBJ2-7	once	CAISESLAGAVEQYF	TGTGCCATCAGTGAGAGTCTAGCGGGAGCAGTCGAGCAGTACTTC
TRBD1	TRBV27	TRBJ1-6	.	CASSIDRGSSPLHF	TGTGCCAGCAGTATCGACAGGGGGAGTTCACCCCTCCACTTT
.	TRBV27	TRBJ1-6	few	CASSLVQGNSPLHF	TGTGCCAGCAGTTTAGTACAGGGCAATTCACCCCTCCACTTT
.	TRBV10-3	TRBJ2-3	.	CAISAGLFPTDTQYF	TGTGCCATCAGTGCGGGACTCTTTCCCACAGATACGCAGTATTTT
.	TRBV13	TRBJ1-5	few	CASSLSQTEGPQHF	TGTGCCAGCAGCTTAAGTCAAACAGAGGGGCCCCAGCATTTT
.	TRBV27	TRBJ2-7	.	CASSLNRAYEQYF	TGTGCCAGCAGTTTAAACCGGGCCTACGAGCAGTACTTC
.	TRBV5-1	TRBJ1-2	.	CASSLTDSGNYGYTF	TGCGCCAGCAGCCTCACGGACAGCGGTAACTATGGCTACACCTTC
.	TRBV11-1	TRBJ1-2	.	CASSPDRSTGYTF	TGTGCCAGCAGCCCCGACAGGTCGACCGGCTACACCTTC
.	TRBV27	TRBJ2-7	.	CASSLALSYEQYF	TGTGCCAGCAGTCTAGCGCTCTCCTACGAGCAGTACTTC
.	TRBV7-9	TRBJ2-1	.	CASSLVRGVYNEQFF	TGTGCCAGCAGCTTAGTCAGGGGGGTTTACAATGAGCAGTTCTTC
TRBD1	TRBV10-1	TRBJ2-7	.	CASARDRGNEQYF	TGCGCCAGCGCCCGGGACAGGGGTAACGAGCAGTACTTC
.	TRBV2	TRBJ2-7	once	CASSRPLREREQYF	TGTGCCAGCAGCCGACCTCTCCGGGAGCGCGAGCAGTACTTC
TRBD2	TRBV7-9	TRBJ2-7	.	CASSFELAGSTLSYEQYF	TGTGCCAGCAGCTTCGAACTAGCGGGTTCTACGCTCTCCTACGAGCAGTACTTC
TRBD1	TRBV11-1	TRBJ2-6	.	CASSRQGAGANVLTF	TGTGCCAGCAGCCGGCAGGGGGCCGGGGCCAACGTCCTGACTTTC
TRBD1	TRBV15	TRBJ2-7	.	CATSWGTGATYEQYF	TGTGCCACCAGCTGGGGGACAGGGGCGACCTACGAGCAGTACTTC
.	TRBV6-1	TRBJ2-7	once	CASSAESYEQYF	TGTGCCAGCTCCGCGGAATCCTACGAGCAGTACTTC
.	TRBV10-3	TRBJ1-6	.	CAISLQEDSPLHF	TGTGCCATCAGTCTCCAGGAGGATTCACCCCTCCACTTT
.	TRBV27	TRBJ1-1	.	CASTSFLGLWTEAFF	TGTGCCAGCACTTCCTTCCTGGGACTGTGGACTGAAGCTTTCTTT
.	TRBV9	TRBJ1-4	.	CASSPHSATNEKLFF	TGTGCCAGCAGCCCACACAGTGCAACTAATGAAAAACTGTTTTTT